This entry is about one TCR beta chain. The sample comes from a study of blood T cell repertoires in COVID-19. Across the whole study: Donors in the United States, Italy and Spain gave samples during acute or convalescent COVID-19.

V lost 4 bases, J lost 6 bases, and 12 bases stayed unmatched. The CDR3 runs to 17 residues. Per the germline V gene, CDR1 is LGHDT and CDR2 is YNNKEL (reference sequence). In the study's own analysis: Amplification of reference gene primers provided the estimated nucleated cell counts. TCRdb's copy holds only in-frame clones and misses some; the assay was immunoSEQ multiplex PCR. The D gene and trimming were derived from the DNA, and the V and J assignments and clone size from that table. The data contain 300,000 to 450,000 clones, 87% of them seen just once; the ten biggest clones take up less than 11%.

The source of this sequence is a woman aged 25 to 39 with COVID-19, enrolled during active disease. The chain joins TRBV3-1 (or the pseudogene TRBV3-2) to TRBJ1-6, with 7 bases fitting TRBD1. The sequenced sample was peripheral blood. CDR3 protein: CASSPRQGGVSNSPLHF. The CDR3 nucleotides are TGTGCCAGCAGCCCACGACAGGGAGGCGTGAGTAATTCACCCCTCCACTTT.